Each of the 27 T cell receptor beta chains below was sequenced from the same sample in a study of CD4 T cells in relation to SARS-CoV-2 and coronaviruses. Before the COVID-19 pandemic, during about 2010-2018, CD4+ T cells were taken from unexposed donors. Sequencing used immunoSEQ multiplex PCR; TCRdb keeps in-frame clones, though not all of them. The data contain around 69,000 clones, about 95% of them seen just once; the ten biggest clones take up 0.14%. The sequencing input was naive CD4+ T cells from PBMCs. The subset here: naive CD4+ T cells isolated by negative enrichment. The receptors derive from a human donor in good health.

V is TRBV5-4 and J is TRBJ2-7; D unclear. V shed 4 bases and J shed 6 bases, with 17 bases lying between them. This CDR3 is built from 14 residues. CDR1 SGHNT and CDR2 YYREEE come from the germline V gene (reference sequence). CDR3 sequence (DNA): TGTGCCAGCAGCAGGGATACTCGGTTGGGCGAGCAGTACTTC. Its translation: CASSRDTRLGEQYF.

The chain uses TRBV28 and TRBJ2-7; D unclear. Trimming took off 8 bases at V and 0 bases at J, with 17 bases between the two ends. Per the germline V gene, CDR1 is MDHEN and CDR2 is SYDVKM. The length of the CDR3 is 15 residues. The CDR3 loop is CASFSPPNPSYEQYF. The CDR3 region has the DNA TGTGCCAGCTTTTCCCCCCCTAACCCCTCCTACGAGCAGTACTTC.

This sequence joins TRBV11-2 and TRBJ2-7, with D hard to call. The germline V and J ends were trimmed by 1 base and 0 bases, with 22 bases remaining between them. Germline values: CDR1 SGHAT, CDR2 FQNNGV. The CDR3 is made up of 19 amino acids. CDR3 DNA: TGTGCCAGCAGCTTAGTAGTGGGTACCCCCCGATTTCCCTCCTACGAGCAGTACTTC. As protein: CASSLVVGTPRFPSYEQYF.

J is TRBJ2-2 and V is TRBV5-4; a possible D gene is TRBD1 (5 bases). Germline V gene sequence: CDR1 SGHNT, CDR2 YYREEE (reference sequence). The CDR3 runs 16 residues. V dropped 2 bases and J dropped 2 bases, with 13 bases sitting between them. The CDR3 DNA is TGTGCCAGCAGCTTAATTAGGGGCCTCAACACCGGGGAGCTGTTTTTT. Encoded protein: CASSLIRGLNTGELFF.

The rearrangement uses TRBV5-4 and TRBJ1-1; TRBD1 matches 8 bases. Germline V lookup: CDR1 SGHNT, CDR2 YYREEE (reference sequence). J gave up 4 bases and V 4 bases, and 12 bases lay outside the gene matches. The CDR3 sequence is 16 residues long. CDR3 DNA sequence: TGTGCCAGCAGCCACTCGACAGGGGTTACGTCCACTGAAGCTTTCTTT. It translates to CASSHSTGVTSTEAFF.

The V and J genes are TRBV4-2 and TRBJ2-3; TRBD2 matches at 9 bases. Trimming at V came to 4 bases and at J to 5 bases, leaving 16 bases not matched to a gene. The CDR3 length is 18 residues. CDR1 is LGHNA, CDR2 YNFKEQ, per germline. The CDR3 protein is CASSRTGSGRGYQDTQYF. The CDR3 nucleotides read TGTGCCAGCAGCCGCACGGGTAGCGGGAGAGGGTATCAAGATACGCAGTATTTT.

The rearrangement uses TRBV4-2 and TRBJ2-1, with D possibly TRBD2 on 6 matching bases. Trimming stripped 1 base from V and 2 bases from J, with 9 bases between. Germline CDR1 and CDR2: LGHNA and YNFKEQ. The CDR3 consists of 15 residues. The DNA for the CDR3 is TGTGCCAGCAGCCAAGCGGGAGTTACCTACAATGAGCAGTTCTTC. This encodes CASSQAGVTYNEQFF.

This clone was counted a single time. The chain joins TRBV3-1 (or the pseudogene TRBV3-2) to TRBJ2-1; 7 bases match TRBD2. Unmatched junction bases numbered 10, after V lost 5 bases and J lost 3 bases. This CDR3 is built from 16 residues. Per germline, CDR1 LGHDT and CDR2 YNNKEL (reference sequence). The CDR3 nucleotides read TGTGCCAGCAGCGCATCCTGGCTAGCGGACTACAATGAGCAGTTCTTC. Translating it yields CASSASWLADYNEQFF.

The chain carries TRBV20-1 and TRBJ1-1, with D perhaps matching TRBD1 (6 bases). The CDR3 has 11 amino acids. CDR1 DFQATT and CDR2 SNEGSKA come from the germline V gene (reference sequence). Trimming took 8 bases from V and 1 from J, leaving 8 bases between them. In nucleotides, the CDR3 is TGCAGTTTGGACAGGAACACTGAAGCTTTCTTT. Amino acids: CSLDRNTEAFF.

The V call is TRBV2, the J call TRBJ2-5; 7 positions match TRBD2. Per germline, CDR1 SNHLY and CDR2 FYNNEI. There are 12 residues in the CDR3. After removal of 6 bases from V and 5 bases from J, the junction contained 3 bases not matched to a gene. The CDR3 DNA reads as TGTGCCAGCAGGCGGGAGTCTGAGACCCAGTACTTC. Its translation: CASRRESETQYF.

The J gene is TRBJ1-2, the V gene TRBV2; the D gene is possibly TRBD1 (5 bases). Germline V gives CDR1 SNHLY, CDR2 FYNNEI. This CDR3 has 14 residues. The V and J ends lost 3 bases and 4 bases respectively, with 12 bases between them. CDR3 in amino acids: CASSETGQSYGYTF. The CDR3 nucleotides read TGTGCCAGCAGTGAGACGGGGCAGAGCTATGGCTACACCTTC.

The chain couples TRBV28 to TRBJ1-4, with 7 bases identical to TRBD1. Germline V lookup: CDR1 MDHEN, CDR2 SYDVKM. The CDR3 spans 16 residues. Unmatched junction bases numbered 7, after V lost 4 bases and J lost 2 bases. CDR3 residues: CASSSRQGETNEKLFF. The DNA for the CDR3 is TGTGCCAGCAGTTCGAGGCAGGGGGAGACTAATGAAAAACTGTTTTTT. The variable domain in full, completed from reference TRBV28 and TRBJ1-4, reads DVKVTQSSRYLVKRTGEKVFLECVQDMDHENMFWYRQDPGLGLRLIYFSYDVKMKEKGDIPEGYSVSREKKERFSLILESASTNQTSMYLCASSSRQGETNEKLFFGSGTQLSVL.

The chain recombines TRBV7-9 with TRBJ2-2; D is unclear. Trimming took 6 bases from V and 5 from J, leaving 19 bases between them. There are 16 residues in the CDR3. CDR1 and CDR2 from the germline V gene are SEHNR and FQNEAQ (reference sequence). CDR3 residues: CASSPRLGFPTGELFF. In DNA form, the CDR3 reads TGTGCCAGCAGTCCACGATTAGGGTTTCCGACCGGGGAGCTGTTTTTT.

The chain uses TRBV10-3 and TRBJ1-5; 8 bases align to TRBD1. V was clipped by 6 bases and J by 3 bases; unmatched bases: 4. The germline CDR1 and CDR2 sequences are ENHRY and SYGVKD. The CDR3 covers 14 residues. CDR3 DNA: TGTGCCATCAGGAAACAGGGGGACAATCAGCCCCAGCATTTT. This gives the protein CAIRKQGDNQPQHF.

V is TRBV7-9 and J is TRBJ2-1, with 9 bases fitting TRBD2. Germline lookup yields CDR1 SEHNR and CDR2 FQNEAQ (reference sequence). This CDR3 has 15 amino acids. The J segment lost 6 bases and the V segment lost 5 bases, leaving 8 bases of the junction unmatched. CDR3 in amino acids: CASSPTGRGGNEQFF. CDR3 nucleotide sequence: TGTGCCAGCAGCCCAACCGGGCGGGGGGGCAATGAGCAGTTCTTC.

The CDR3 spells CASGFGGAGELFF. The CDR3 DNA is TGTGCTAGTGGTTTTGGCGGAGCCGGGGAGCTGTTTTTT. V usage is TRBV12-5 and J usage is TRBJ2-2; D is ambiguous. The CDR3 runs to 13 residues. V gave up 3 bases and J gave up 6 bases, with 8 bases separating them. Germline V CDR1 and CDR2: LGHNT, FRNRAP.

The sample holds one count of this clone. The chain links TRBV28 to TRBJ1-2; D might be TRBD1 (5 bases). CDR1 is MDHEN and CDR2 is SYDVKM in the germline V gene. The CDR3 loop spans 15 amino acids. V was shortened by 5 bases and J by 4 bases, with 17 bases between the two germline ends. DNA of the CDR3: TGTGCCAGCAGTCTCACAGGACAACCGCTCTATGGCTACACCTTC. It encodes CASSLTGQPLYGYTF.

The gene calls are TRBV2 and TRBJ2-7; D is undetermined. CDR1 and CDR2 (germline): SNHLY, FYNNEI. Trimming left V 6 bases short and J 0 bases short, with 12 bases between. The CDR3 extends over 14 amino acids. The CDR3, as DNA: TGTGCCAGCAGGAAGGCCGGCTACTCCTACGAGCAGTACTTC. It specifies CASRKAGYSYEQYF.

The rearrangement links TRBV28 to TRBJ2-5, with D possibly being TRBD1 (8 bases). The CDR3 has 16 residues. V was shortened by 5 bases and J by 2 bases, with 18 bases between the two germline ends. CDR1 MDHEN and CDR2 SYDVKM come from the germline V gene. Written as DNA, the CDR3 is TGTGCCAGCAGTAACGGACAGGGAGGGGGACAAGAGACCCAGTACTTC. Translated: CASSNGQGGGQETQYF.

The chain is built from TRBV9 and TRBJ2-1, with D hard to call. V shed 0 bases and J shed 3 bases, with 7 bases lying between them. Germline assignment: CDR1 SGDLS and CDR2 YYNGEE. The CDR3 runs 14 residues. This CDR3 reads CASSVGPLYNEQFF. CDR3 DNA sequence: TGTGCCAGCAGCGTAGGCCCCCTCTACAATGAGCAGTTCTTC.

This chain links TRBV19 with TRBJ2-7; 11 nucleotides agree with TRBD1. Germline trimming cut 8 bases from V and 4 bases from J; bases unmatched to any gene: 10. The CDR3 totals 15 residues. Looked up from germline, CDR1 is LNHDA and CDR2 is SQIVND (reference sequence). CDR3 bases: TGTGCCAGTGCAATTGGGGACAGGGGGGTATACGAGCAGTACTTC. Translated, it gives CASAIGDRGVYEQYF.

Written as DNA, the CDR3 is TGTGCCAGCAGTTTGGAAGGGCTAGCGGGGGGAATGTACTTC. This encodes CASSLEGLAGGMYF. The chain joins TRBV27 to TRBJ2-4; 11 bases are shared with TRBD2. The germline gives CDR1 MNHEY, CDR2 SMNVEV (reference sequence). V was pared by 3 bases and J by 15 bases, with 10 bases of the junction left unmatched. The CDR3 covers 14 residues.

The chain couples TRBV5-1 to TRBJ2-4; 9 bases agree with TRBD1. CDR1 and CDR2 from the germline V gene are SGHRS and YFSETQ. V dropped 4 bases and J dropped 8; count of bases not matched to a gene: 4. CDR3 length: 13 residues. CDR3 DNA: TGCGCCAGCAGCGAACAGGGGGCGGACATTCAGTACTTC. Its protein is CASSEQGADIQYF.

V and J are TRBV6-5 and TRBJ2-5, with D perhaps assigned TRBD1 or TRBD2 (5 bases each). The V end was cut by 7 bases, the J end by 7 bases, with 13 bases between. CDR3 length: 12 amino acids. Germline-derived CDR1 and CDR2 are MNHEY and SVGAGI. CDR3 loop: CASIGTGRTQYF. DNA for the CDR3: TGTGCCAGCATCGGGACCGGTCGGACCCAGTACTTC.

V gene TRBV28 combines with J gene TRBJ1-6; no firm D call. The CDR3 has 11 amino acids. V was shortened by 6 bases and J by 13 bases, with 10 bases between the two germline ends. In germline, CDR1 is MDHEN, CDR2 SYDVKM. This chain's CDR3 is CASRAVGPLHF. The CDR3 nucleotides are TGTGCCAGCAGGGCCGTAGGGCCCCTCCACTTT.

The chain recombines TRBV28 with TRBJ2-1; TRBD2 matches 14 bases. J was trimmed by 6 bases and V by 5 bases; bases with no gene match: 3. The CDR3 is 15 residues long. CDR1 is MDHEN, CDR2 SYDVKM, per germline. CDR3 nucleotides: TGTGCCAGCAGTGCAGGGACTAGCGGGGGCAATGAGCAGTTCTTC. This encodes CASSAGTSGGNEQFF.

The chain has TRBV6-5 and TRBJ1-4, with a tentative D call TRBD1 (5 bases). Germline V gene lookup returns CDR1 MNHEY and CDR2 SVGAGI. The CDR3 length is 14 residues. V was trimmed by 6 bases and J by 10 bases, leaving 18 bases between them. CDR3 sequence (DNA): TGTGCCAGCAGGTCCACGGGACCTGGTGGAAAACTGTTTTTT. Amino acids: CASRSTGPGGKLFF.